This T cell receptor beta chain was recovered during a study of blood T cell repertoires in COVID-19. Overall study context: The analysed material was cDNA or gDNA that came from T cells, B-cell-depleted T cells, or PBMCs.

This CDR3 has 18 residues. V gave up 1 base and J gave up 2 bases; unmatched junction bases: 9. Germline V gene sequence: CDR1 LNHDA, CDR2 SQIVND (reference sequence). Method: immunoSEQ multiplex PCR; TCRdb's copy keeps in-frame clones and lacks some. The repertoire holds around 430,000 clones, with approximately 90% as singletons. The sample was peripheral blood. The genes are TRBV19 and TRBJ2-1; 9 bases match TRBD2. This clonotype was obtained from a woman between 45 and 60 years old with COVID-19, enrolled during active disease. The chain's CDR3 is CASSIAVTSGRPYNEQFF. Written as DNA, the CDR3 is TGTGCCAGTAGTATAGCTGTCACTAGCGGGCGTCCCTACAATGAGCAGTTCTTC. Supplemented by reference TRBV19 and TRBJ2-1, the full variable domain reads DGGITQSPKYLFRKEGQNVTLSCEQNLNHDAMYWYRQDPGQGLRLIYYSQIVNDFQKGDIAEGYSVSREKKESFPLTVTSAQKNPTAFYLCASSIAVTSGRPYNEQFFGPGTRLTVL.